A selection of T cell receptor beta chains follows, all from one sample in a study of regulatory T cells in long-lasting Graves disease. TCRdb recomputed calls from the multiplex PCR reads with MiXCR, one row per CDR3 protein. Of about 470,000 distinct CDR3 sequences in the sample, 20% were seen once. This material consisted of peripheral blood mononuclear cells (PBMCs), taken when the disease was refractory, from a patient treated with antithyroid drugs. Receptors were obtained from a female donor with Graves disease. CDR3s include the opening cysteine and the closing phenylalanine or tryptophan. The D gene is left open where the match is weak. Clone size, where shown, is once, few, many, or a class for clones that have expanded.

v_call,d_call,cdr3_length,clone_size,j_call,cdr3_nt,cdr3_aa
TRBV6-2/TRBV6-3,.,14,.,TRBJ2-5,TGTGCCAGCAGTTACTCGGCAGCCGTGCAGACCCAGTACTTC,CASSYSAAVQTQYF
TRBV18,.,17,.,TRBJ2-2,TGTGCCAGCTCGTTGGACAGTTTTGCCCAAGGCACCGGGGAGCTGTTTTTT,CASSLDSFAQGTGELFF
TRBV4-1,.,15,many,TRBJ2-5,TGCGCCAGCAGCCAAAGAGCGCAGTTGCGACATGCCCAGTACTTC,CASSQRAQLRHAQYF
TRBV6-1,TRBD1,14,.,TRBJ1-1,TGTGCCAGCACGCGGGACAGTATTAGCACTGAAGCTTTCTTT,CASTRDSISTEAFF
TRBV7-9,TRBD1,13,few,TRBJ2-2,TGTGCCGCACGAACAGGGGTACCCGGGGAGCTGTTTTTT,CAARTGVPGELFF
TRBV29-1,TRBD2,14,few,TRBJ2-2,TGCAGCGTTTTAGTAGCGGGAAACACCGGGGAGCTGTTTTTT,CSVLVAGNTGELFF
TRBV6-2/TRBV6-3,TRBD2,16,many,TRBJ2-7,TGTGCCAGCAGTTACGCCTCCCTAGCGGACCCCTACGAGCAGTACTTC,CASSYASLADPYEQYF
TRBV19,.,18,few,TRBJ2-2,TGTGCCAGTAGTATGGCGGGCGTGTGGGCACCGAACACCGGGGAGCTGTTTTTT,CASSMAGVWAPNTGELFF
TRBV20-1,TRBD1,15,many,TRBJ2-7,TGCAGTGCTAGAGAACCGGGACAGGGGAGGAGCGAGCAGTACTTC,CSAREPGQGRSEQYF
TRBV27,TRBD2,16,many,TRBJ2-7,TGTGCCAGCAGTCCTCGCGGACTAGCGGGAGTTAACGAGCAGTACTTC,CASSPRGLAGVNEQYF
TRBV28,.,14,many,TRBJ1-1,TGTGCCAGCACCCCGGGGGGAGTAGGGACTGAAGCTTTCTTT,CASTPGGVGTEAFF
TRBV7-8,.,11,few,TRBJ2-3,TGTGCCAGCAGGATGGACGATACGCAGTATTTT,CASRMDDTQYF
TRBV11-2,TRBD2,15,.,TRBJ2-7,TGTGCCAGCAGCTTCTACAGCGGGGCCTCCTACGAGCAGTACTTC,CASSFYSGASYEQYF
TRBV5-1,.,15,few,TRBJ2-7,TGCGCCAGCGGGTGGGAAGGACCCCCCTCCTACGAGCAGTACTTC,CASGWEGPPSYEQYF
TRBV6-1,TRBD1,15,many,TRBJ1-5,TGTGCCAGCAGGATGGACAGGGCGCCCAATCAGCCCCAGCATTTT,CASRMDRAPNQPQHF
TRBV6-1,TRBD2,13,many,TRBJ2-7,TGTGCCAGCAGGGAACTAGCGGACTACGAGCAGTACTTC,CASRELADYEQYF
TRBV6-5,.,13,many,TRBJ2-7,TGTGCCAGCAGTTATGCTCAGCACTACGAGCAGTACTTC,CASSYAQHYEQYF
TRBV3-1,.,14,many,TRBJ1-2,TGTGCCAGCAGCCAAGAGGTGGGAGGGAATGGCTACACCTTC,CASSQEVGGNGYTF
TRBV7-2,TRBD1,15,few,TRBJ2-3,TGTGCCAGCAGCTGGACCGGGACAGCAACAGATACGCAGTATTTT,CASSWTGTATDTQYF
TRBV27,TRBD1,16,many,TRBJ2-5,TGTGCCAGCAGTTCCTCCCCCGGGACAGTCCAAGAGACCCAGTACTTC,CASSSSPGTVQETQYF
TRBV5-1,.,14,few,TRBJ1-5,TGCGCCAGCAGCACGGGAGGGGACAATCAGCCCCAGCATTTT,CASSTGGDNQPQHF
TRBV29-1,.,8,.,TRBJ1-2,TGCAGCGTTGGTCTCTACACCTTC,CSVGLYTF
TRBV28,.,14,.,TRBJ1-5,TGTGCCACCAGCTGGAGAGGGGGCAATCAGCCCCAGCATTTT,CATSWRGGNQPQHF
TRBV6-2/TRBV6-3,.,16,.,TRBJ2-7,TGTGCCAGCAGTGGGCTTAGGGGGGCGACCTCCTACGAGCAGTACTTC,CASSGLRGATSYEQYF
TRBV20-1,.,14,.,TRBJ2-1,TGCAGGTTCTCCCAGGCGGGATACCACAATGAGCAGTTCTTC,CRFSQAGYHNEQFF
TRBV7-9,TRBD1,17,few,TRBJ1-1,TGTGCCAGCAGCTTAGAAATCGGAGGGGGCATGGACACTGAAGCTTTCTTT,CASSLEIGGGMDTEAFF
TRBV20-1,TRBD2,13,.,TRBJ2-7,TGCAGTGCTACTTCTAGCGGCACCTACGAGCAGTACTTC,CSATSSGTYEQYF
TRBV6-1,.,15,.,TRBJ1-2,TGTGCCAGCAGTCAAAGGCGCGAGACTAACTATGGCTACACCTTC,CASSQRRETNYGYTF
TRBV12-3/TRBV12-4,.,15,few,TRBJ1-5,TGTGCCAGCAGCATTCGAACAGGCCTGGATGAGCCCCAGCATTTT,CASSIRTGLDEPQHF
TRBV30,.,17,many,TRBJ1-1,TGTGCCTGGAGTCAATCCGCCGGAGCCCCGGGGAACACTGAAGCTTTCTTT,CAWSQSAGAPGNTEAFF
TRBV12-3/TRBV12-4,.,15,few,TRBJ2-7,TGTGCCAGCAGTTTCGGGACACCCGAAATCGACGAGCAGTACTTC,CASSFGTPEIDEQYF
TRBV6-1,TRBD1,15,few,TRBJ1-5,TGTGCCAGCAGCGTTGGACAGGGGACCCGGCAGCCCCAGCATTTT,CASSVGQGTRQPQHF
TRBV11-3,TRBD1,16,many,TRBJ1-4,TGTGCCAGCAGCCCGAAAGGGACAGCAACTAATGAAAAACTGTTTTTT,CASSPKGTATNEKLFF
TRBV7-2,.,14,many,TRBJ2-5,TGTGCCAGCAGCACCGACAGGTTGGGGGAGACCCAGTACTTC,CASSTDRLGETQYF
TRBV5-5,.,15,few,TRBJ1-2,TGTGCCAGCAGCTTGGGGACAGCCTGGGACTATGGCTACACCTTC,CASSLGTAWDYGYTF
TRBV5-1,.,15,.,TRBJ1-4,TGCGCCAGCAGCTTGGACACAGTAGGGAGTGAAAAACTGTTTTTT,CASSLDTVGSEKLFF
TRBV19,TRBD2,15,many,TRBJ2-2,TGTGCCAGTACAATCAGCGGGATCGGCGCCGGGGAGCTGTTTTTT,CASTISGIGAGELFF
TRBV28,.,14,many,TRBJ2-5,TGTGCCAGCAGTTTTCTCCCTAGACAAGAGACCCAGTACTTC,CASSFLPRQETQYF
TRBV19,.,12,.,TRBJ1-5,TGTGCCAGTAGTCCGACAGTACCGCCCCAGCATTTT,CASSPTVPPQHF
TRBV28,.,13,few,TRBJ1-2,TGTGCCAGCAGTTGGGGGCTTTCGGGTGGCTACACCTTC,CASSWGLSGGYTF
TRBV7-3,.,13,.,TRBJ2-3,TGTGCCAGCAGCGAAACCTTGACAGATACGCAGTATTTT,CASSETLTDTQYF
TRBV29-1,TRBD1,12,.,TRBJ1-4,TGCAGCGTGGGACAGGCTAATGAAAAACTGTTTTTT,CSVGQANEKLFF
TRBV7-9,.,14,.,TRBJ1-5,TGTGCCAGCAGCGCCGGGGGGGCGAGGCAGCCCCAGCATTTT,CASSAGGARQPQHF
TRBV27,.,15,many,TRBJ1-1,TGTGCCAGCAGTTTATCGCCGGGGCCGGACACTGAAGCTTTCTTT,CASSLSPGPDTEAFF
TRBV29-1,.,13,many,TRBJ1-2,TGCAGCGTTGAGACAGGAGTTAACTATGGCTACACCTTC,CSVETGVNYGYTF
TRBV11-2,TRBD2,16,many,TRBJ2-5,TGTGCCAGCACCTCCGCGGGCGGGAGTCCTTTAGAGACCCAGTACTTC,CASTSAGGSPLETQYF
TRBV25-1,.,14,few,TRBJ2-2,TGTGCCAGCCGCTTAGGGGCGGACACCGGGGAGCTGTTTTTT,CASRLGADTGELFF
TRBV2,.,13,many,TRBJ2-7,TGTGCCAGCAGGGTACAATCAAAATACGAGCAGTACTTC,CASRVQSKYEQYF
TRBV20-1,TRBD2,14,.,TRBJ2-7,TGCAGTGCTAGAGATATAAGCGGGAGTAACGAGCAGTACTTC,CSARDISGSNEQYF
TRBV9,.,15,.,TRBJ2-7,TGTGCCAGCAGCTTAGGACCCGCGGGGGCTCAGGAGCAGTACTTC,CASSLGPAGAQEQYF
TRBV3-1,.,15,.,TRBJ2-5,TGTGCCAGCAGCCCCGGGGCTAGTACAGGGGAGACCCAGTACTTC,CASSPGASTGETQYF
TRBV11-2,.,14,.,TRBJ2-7,TGTGCCAGCAGCTTCCCGGGGCTCGCCTACGAGCAGTACTTC,CASSFPGLAYEQYF
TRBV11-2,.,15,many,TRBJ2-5,TGTGCCAGCAGCTCCCCAGGGCTAGCGTGGGAGACCCAGTACTTC,CASSSPGLAWETQYF